The 13 T cell receptor beta chains in this list originate from one sample, sequenced in a study of T cells in Graves' hyperthyroidism and ophthalmopathy. TCR beta CDR3 regions were amplified from RNA. RT-PCR in the first round (using the HTBI primer set) targeted the TCR CDR3. In TCRdb, the multiplex PCR reads were re-called with MiXCR into one record per CDR3 protein. The profile shows over 650,000 distinct CDR3 sequences, roughly 45% of them singletons. Sequencing input: peripheral blood or thyroid tissue (not recorded which). These receptors were taken from an adult man with Graves' disease, either hyperthyroidism or ophthalmopathy (not recorded which).

The gene calls are TRBV9 and TRBJ2-5; D is perhaps TRBD1 (5 bases). V gave up 3 bases and J gave up 2 bases, with 14 bases separating them. The CDR3 covers 15 residues. From germline, CDR1 is SGDLS and CDR2 YYNGEE. This CDR3 reads CASSAGSAKQETQYF. The CDR3 region has the DNA TGTGCCAGCAGCGCAGGGTCGGCTAAACAAGAGACCCAGTACTTC.

This clonotype was observed at least ten times. The chain joins TRBV29-1 to TRBJ1-1, with TRBD1 matching 8 bases. Germline V gene sequence: CDR1 SQVTM, CDR2 ANQGSEA. The CDR3 is 15 residues long. The V and J ends lost 4 bases and 0 bases, in that order; junction bases with no gene match: 7. The CDR3 protein is CSVGARQGLNTEAFF. The CDR3 DNA follows: TGCAGCGTTGGTGCTAGACAGGGGCTGAACACTGAAGCTTTCTTT.

This clonotype was counted at least ten times. The chain links TRBV24-1 to TRBJ2-5; 8 bases are shared with TRBD1. The V segment lost 4 bases and the J segment 0 bases; nucleotides outside the gene matches: 6. The CDR3 has 16 residues. From germline, CDR1 is KGHDR and CDR2 SFDVKD. CDR3 nucleotides: TGTGCCACCAGTGACCCGGGACAGGAAAACCAAGAGACCCAGTACTTC. It encodes CATSDPGQENQETQYF.

This clonotype was found many times. The rearrangement uses TRBV7-8 and TRBJ1-4; D is ambiguous. This CDR3 region has 11 residues. Trimming took off 5 bases at V and 7 bases at J, with 5 bases between the two ends. Per the germline V gene, CDR1 is SGHVS and CDR2 is FQNEAQ. CDR3 sequence: CASSNSEKLFF. Here the CDR3 DNA reads TGTGCCAGCAGCAATTCTGAAAAACTGTTTTTT.

This chain connects TRBV18 to TRBJ1-1, with D possibly TRBD1 on 5 matching bases. CDR1 and CDR2 from the germline V gene are KGHSH and LQKENI. Trimming took 3 bases from V and 5 from J, leaving 13 bases between them. This CDR3 has 14 residues. Written as DNA, the CDR3 is TGTGCCAGCTCACCCAGCGAGGGGTGGACTGAAGCTTTCTTT. It yields the protein CASSPSEGWTEAFF.

This clonotype was seen once. The rearrangement joins TRBV2 to TRBJ1-5; TRBD1 matches at 7 bases. The V gene end was trimmed by 5 bases and the J gene end by 1 base; junction bases not matched to a gene: 11. This CDR3 has 17 amino acids. Germline lookup yields CDR1 SNHLY and CDR2 FYNNEI. The CDR3 region is CASSYYDRAWSNQPQHF. In DNA, the CDR3 is TGTGCCAGCAGTTACTACGACAGGGCGTGGAGCAATCAGCCCCAGCATTTT.

This clonotype was counted at least ten times. V is TRBV10-3 and J is TRBJ1-5, with 7 positions matching TRBD1. Germline V lookup: CDR1 ENHRY, CDR2 SYGVKD. The CDR3 length is 16 residues. J was trimmed by 4 bases and V by 3 bases; bases with no gene match: 9. This chain's CDR3 is CAISDLGRGLNQPQHF. In nucleotides, the CDR3 is TGTGCCATCAGTGATTTGGGTAGGGGGCTAAATCAGCCCCAGCATTTT.

This clonotype was counted ten times or more. V usage is TRBV7-9 and J usage is TRBJ2-7; a weak D match, TRBD2 (6 bases). Germline V gene data show CDR1 as SEHNR and CDR2 as FQNEAQ (reference sequence). CDR3 length equals 14 residues. With 3 bases removed from V and 2 bases from J, the gap between germline ends came to 11 bases. CDR3 region: CASSLGGGTYEQYF. The CDR3 DNA reads TGTGCCAGCAGCTTGGGGGGAGGAACCTACGAGCAGTACTTC.

This clonotype appeared a few times. V usage is TRBV28 and J usage is TRBJ1-2; no reliable D call. This CDR3 has 13 amino acids. Trimming took off 8 bases at V and 4 bases at J, with 14 bases between the two ends. Germline-derived CDR1 and CDR2 are MDHEN and SYDVKM. The CDR3 nucleotides read TGTGCCAGCGCGGCCTTGGGTGGCTATGGCTACACCTTC. This translates into CASAALGGYGYTF.

In regard to this clonotype: A much larger clone lies one base from this, so it may be a read error. The chain combines TRBV7-2 with TRBJ2-5; a possible D gene is TRBD1 (6 bases). CDR1 is SGHTA, CDR2 FQGNSA, per germline. The CDR3 is made up of 15 amino acids. The CDR3 is CASSLRQGSQETPYF. Here the CDR3 DNA reads TGTGCCAGCAGCCTCCGTCAGGGGTCCCAAGAGACCCCGTACTTC.

In regard to this clonotype: Possible read error: a much larger clone is one base away. The chain employs TRBV7-2 and TRBJ1-2; TRBD1 might be the D (5 bases). Per germline, CDR1 SGHTA and CDR2 FQGNSA. V lost 7 bases and J lost 5, with 14 bases in between. CDR3 length: 13 amino acids. CDR3 protein: CASTQRGRYGYTF. The CDR3 coding sequence is TGTGCCAGCACCCAAAGGGGACGGTATGGCTACACCTTC.

As regards this clonotype: In this CDR3 the conserved last residue, phenylalanine or tryptophan, is missing, so a read error is likely. The DNA is omitted, as the CDR3 cannot be located on it reliably, and the CDR3 follows TCRdb's listing. V usage is TRBV7-9 and J usage is TRBJ1-6; the table assigns TRBD1, which was not confirmed against the DNA. Germline CDR1 SEHNR, CDR2 FQNEAQ (reference sequence). The CDR3 length is 11 residues, termini included. The CDR3 spells CASSLGRGGHS.

This clonotype was recorded a few times. The genes are TRBV7-9 and TRBJ1-1; 9 bases align to TRBD1. Germline CDR1 reads SEHNR; CDR2 reads FQNEAQ (reference sequence). Trimming took 5 bases from V and 5 from J; bases not matched to a gene: 9. This CDR3 contains 15 residues. CDR3 sequence (DNA): TGTGCCAGCAGCCGAACAGGGGGCGCATCGACTGAAGCTTTCTTT. Translating it yields CASSRTGGASTEAFF.